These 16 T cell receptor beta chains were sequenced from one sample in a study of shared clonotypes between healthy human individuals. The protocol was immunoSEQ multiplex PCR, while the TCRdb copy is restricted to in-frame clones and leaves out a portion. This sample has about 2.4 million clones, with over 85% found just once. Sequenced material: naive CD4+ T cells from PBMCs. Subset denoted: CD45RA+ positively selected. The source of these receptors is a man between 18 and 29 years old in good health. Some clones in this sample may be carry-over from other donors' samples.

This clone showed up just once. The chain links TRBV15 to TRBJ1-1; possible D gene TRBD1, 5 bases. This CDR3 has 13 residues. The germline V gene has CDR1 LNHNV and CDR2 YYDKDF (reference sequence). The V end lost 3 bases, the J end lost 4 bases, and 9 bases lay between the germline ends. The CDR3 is CATSSGRGTEAFF. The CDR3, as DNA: TGTGCCACCAGCAGCGGGAGGGGCACTGAAGCTTTCTTT.

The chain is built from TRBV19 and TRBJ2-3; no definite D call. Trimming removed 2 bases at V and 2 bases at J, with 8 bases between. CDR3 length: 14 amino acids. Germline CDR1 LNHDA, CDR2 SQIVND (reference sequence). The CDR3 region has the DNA TGTGCCAGTAGTATAATTACCGACACAGATACGCAGTATTTT. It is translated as CASSIITDTDTQYF.

The CDR3 region has the DNA TGTGCCACCCAACCGGGACTACCGATATACAATGAGCAGTTCTTC. Translating it yields CATQPGLPIYNEQFF. The J gene is TRBJ2-1, the V gene TRBV18, with 7 nucleotides matching TRBD2. CDR1 and CDR2 (germline): KGHSH, LQKENI. This CDR3 is built from 15 residues. J gave up 4 bases and V 10 bases, and 13 bases lay outside the gene matches.

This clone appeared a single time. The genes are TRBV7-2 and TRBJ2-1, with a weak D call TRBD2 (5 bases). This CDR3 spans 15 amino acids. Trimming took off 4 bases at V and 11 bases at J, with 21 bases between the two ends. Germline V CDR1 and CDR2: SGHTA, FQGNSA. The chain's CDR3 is CASSSPFPAGLQQFF. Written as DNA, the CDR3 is TGTGCCAGCAGCTCACCCTTCCCCGCTGGACTTCAGCAGTTCTTC.

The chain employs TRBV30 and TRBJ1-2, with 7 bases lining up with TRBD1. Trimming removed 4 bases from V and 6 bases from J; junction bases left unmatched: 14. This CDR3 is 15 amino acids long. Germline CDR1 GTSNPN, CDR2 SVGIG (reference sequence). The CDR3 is CAWTPRDRLFHGYTF. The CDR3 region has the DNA TGTGCCTGGACGCCCCGGGACAGATTATTTCATGGCTACACCTTC.

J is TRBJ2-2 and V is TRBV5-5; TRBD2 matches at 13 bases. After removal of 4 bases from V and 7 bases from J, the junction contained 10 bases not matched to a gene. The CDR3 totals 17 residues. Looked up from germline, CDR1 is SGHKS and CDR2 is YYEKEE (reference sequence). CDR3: CASSLLPGTSGIGELFF. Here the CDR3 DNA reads TGTGCCAGCAGCCTACTTCCCGGGACTAGCGGGATCGGGGAGCTGTTTTTT.

CDR3 sequence (DNA): TGCGCCAGCAGTCAACGGGTTAACACCGGGGAGCTGTTTTTT. Its translation is CASSQRVNTGELFF. This rearrangement joins TRBV5-1 to TRBJ2-2; D is unclear. The germline V and J ends were trimmed by 5 bases and 2 bases, with 10 bases remaining between them. This CDR3 is built from 14 residues. Germline CDR1 and CDR2: SGHRS and YFSETQ.

CDR3 bases: TGTGCCAGTAGTATGAGGGGTGCGGAGGGTCGGGGTGGTCAGCCCCAGCATTTT. Protein sequence: CASSMRGAEGRGGQPQHF. The V and J genes are TRBV19 and TRBJ1-5; TRBD1 is a possible D gene (5 bases). Germline CDR1 is LNHDA and CDR2 is SQIVND (reference sequence). V was shortened by 3 bases and J by 6 bases, with 24 bases between the two germline ends. There are 18 residues in the CDR3.

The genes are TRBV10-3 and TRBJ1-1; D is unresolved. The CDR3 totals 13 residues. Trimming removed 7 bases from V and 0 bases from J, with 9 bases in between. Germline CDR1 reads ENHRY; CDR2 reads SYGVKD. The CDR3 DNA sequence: TGTGCCATCATAGGAGAGATGAACACTGAAGCTTTCTTT. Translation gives CAIIGEMNTEAFF.

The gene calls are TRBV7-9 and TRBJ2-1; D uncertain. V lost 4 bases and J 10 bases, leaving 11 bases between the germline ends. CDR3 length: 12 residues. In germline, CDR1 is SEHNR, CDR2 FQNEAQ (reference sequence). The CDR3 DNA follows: TGTGCCAGCAGCTCGGATGTTGGGGAGCAGTTCTTC. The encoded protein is CASSSDVGEQFF.

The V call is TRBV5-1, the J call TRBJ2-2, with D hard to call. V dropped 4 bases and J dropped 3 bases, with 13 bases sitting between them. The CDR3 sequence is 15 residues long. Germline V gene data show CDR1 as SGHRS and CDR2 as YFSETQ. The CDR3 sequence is CASSNAGLDTGELFF. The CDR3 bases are TGCGCCAGCAGCAACGCTGGGTTAGACACCGGGGAGCTGTTTTTT. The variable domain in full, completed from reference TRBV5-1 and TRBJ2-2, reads KAGVTQTPRYLIKTRGQQVTLSCSPISGHRSVSWYQQTPGQGLQFLFEYFSETQRNKGNFPGRFSGRQFSNSRSEMNVSTLELGDSALYLCASSNAGLDTGELFFGEGSRLTVL.

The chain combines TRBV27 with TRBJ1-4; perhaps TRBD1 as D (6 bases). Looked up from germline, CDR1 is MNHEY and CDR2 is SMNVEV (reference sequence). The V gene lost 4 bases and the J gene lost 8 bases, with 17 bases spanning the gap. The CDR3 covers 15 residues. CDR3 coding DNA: TGTGCCAGCAGTTCAGCGGGGGCGTACCACGAAAAACTGTTTTTT. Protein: CASSSAGAYHEKLFF.

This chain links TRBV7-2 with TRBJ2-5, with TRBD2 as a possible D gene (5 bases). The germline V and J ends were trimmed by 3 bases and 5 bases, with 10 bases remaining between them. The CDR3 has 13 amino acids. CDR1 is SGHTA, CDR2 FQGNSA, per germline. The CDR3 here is CASSFSPGETQYF. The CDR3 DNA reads TGTGCCAGCAGCTTTTCCCCGGGGGAGACCCAGTACTTC.

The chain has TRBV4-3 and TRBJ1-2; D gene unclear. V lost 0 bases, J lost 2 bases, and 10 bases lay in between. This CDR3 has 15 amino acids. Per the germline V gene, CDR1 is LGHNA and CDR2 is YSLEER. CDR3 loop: CASSQDIRRNYGYTF. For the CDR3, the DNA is TGCGCCAGCAGCCAAGATATCCGCAGGAACTATGGCTACACCTTC.

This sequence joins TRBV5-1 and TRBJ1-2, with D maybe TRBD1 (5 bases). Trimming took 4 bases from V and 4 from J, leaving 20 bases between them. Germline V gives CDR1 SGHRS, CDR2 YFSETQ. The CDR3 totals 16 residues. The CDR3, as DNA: TGCGCCAGCAGCCCCGGAGGGGCCCTCCCTATCTATGGCTACACCTTC. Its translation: CASSPGGALPIYGYTF.

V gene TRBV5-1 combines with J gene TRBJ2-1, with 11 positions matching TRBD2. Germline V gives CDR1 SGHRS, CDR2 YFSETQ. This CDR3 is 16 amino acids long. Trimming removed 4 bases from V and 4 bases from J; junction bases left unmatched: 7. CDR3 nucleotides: TGCGCCAGCAGCACGGGACTAGCGGAACCATACAATGAGCAGTTCTTC. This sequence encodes CASSTGLAEPYNEQFF.